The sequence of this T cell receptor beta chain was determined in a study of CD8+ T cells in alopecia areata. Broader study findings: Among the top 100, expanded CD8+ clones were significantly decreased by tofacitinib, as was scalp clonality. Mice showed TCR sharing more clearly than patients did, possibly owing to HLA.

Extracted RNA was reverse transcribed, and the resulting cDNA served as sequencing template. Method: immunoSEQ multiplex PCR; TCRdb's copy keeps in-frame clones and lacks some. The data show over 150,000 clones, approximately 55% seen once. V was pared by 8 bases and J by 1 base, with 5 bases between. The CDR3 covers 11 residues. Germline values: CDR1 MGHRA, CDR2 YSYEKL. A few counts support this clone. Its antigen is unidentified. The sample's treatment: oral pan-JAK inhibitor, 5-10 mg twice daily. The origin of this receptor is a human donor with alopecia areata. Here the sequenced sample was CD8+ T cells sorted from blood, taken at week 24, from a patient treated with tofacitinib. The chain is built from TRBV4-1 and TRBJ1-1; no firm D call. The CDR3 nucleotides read TGCGCCAGCGCAGAGAACACTGAAGCTTTCTTT. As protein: CASAENTEAFF.